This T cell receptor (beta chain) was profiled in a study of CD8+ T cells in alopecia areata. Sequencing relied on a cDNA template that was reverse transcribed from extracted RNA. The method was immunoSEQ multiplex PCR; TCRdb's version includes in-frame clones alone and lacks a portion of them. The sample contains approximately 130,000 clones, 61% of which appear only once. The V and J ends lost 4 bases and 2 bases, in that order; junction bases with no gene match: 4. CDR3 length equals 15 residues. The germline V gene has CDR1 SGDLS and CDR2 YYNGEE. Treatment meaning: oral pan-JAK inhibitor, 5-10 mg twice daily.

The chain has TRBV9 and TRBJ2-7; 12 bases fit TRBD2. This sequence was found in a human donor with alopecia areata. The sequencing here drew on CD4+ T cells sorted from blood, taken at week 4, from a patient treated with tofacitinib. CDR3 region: CASSSGLAGTYEQYF. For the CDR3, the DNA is TGTGCCAGCAGCAGCGGACTAGCGGGGACCTACGAGCAGTACTTC.